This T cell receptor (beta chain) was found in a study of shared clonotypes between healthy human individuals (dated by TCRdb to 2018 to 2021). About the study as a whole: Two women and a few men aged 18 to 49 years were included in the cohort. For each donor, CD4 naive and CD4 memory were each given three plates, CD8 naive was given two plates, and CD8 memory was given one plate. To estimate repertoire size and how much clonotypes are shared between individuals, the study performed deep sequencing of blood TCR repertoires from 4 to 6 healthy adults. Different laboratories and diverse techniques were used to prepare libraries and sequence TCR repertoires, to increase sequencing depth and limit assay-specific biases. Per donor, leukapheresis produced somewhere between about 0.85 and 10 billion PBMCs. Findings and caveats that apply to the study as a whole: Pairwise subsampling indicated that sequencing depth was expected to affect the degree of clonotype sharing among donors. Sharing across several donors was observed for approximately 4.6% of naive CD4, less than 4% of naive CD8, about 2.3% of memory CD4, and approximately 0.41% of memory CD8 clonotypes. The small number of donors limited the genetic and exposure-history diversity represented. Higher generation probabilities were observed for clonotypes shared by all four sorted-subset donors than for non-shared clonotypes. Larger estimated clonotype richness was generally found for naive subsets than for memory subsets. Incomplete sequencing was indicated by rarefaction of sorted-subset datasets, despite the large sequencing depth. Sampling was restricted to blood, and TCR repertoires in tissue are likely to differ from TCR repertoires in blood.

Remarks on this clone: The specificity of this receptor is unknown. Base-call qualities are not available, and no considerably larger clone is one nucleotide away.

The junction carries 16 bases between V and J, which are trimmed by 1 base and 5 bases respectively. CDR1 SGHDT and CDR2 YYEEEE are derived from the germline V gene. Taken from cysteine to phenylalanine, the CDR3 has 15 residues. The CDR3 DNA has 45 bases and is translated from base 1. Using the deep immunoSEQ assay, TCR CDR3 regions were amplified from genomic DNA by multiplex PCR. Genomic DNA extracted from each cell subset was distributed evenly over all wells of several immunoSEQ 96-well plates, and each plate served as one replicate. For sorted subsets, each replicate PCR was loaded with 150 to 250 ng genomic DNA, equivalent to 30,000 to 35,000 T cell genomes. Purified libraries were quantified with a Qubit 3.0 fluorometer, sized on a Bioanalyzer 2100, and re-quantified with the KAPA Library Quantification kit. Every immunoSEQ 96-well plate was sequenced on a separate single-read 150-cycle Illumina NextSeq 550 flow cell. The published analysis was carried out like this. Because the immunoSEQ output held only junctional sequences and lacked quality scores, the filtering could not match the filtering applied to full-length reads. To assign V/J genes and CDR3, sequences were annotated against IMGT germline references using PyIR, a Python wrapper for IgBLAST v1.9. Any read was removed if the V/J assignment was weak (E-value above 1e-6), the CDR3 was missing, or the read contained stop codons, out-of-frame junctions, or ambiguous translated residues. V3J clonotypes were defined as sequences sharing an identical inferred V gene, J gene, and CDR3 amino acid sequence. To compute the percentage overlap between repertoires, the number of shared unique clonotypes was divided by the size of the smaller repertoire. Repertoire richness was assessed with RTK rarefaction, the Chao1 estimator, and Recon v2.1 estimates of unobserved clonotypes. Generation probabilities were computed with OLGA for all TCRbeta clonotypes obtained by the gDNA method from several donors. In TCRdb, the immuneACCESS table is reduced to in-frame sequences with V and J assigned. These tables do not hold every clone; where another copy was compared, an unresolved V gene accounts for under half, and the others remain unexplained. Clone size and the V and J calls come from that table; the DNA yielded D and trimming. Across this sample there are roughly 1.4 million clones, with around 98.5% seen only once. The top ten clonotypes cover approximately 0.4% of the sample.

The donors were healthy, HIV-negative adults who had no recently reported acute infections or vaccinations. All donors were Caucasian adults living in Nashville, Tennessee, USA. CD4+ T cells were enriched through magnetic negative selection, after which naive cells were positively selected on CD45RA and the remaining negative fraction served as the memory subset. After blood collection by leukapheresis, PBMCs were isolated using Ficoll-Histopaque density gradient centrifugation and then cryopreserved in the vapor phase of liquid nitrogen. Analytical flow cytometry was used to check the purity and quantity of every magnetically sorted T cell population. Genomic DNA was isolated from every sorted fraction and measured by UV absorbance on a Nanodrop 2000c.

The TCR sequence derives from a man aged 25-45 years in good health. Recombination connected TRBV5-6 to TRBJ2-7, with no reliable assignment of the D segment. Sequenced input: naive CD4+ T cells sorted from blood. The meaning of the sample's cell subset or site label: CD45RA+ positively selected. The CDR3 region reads CASSLLGAGGNEQYF. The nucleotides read TGTGCCAGCAGCTTGTTGGGTGCAGGTGGGAACGAGCAGTACTTC.